Following are 10 T cell receptor beta chains from one sample sequenced in a study of cytomegalovirus exposure and HLA in healthy donors. The PCR was carried out with 60 Vbeta primers and 13 Jbeta primers. Sequencing was performed with immunoSEQ multiplex PCR; in TCRdb, only in-frame clones are kept and a portion is missing. The sample contains a few hundred thousand clones, 70% to 85% of which appear only once. The specimen sequenced was PBMCs. Receptor source: a girl aged 2-9 years in good health and CMV-seronegative.

The chain carries TRBV7-6 and TRBJ2-7; 9 nucleotides align to TRBD1. Germline CDR1 and CDR2: SGHVS and FNYEAQ. This CDR3 spans 14 amino acids. J lost 6 bases, V lost 2 bases, and 5 bases had no gene match. CDR3 sequence reads: CASSLIGQGSEQYF. The CDR3 nucleotides are TGTGCCAGCAGCTTAATCGGACAGGGGAGCGAGCAGTACTTC. Drawing the rest from reference TRBV7-6 and TRBJ2-7, the complete variable domain is GAGVSQSPRYKVTKRGQDVALRCDPISGHVSLYWYRQALGQGPEFLTYFNYEAQQDKSGLPNDRFSAERPEGSISTLTIQRTEQRDSAMYRCASSLIGQGSEQYFGPGTRLTVT.

The CDR3 region has the DNA TGTGCCAGCAGCGCGACAGGGGGGAAAGGTGAAAAACTGTTTTTT. Its protein is CASSATGGKGEKLFF. J is TRBJ1-4 and V is TRBV11-2; 9 bases align to TRBD1. Germline-derived CDR1 and CDR2 are SGHAT and FQNNGV. The CDR3 length is 15 residues. Trimming took 5 bases from V and 7 from J; bases not matched to a gene: 8.

This clone was seen a handful of times. The chain couples TRBV4-1 to TRBJ1-1; the D is unclear. Germline V CDR1 and CDR2: MGHRA, YSYEKL. Trimming took 2 bases from V and 0 from J, leaving 10 bases between them. This CDR3 comprises 15 residues. CDR3 sequence: CASSQPFPVNTEAFF. The CDR3 DNA is TGCGCCAGCAGCCAACCTTTTCCGGTGAACACTGAAGCTTTCTTT.

The chain joins TRBV25-1 to TRBJ1-4, with D hard to call. V was trimmed by 3 bases and J by 7 bases, leaving 9 bases between them. The CDR3 spans 13 residues. In germline, CDR1 is MGHDK, CDR2 SYGVNS. The CDR3 here is CASSDSVGEKLFF. CDR3 in DNA: TGTGCCAGCAGTGATTCGGTTGGTGAAAAACTGTTTTTT.

The CDR3 here is CSVSGRFSNEQFF. The CDR3 DNA reads as TGCAGCGTGTCCGGGAGATTCAGCAATGAGCAGTTCTTC. The chain recombines TRBV29-1 with TRBJ2-1; possibly TRBD2 for D (6 bases). The CDR3 covers 13 residues. Germline CDR1 SQVTM, CDR2 ANQGSEA. V was trimmed by 6 bases and J by 6 bases, leaving 15 bases between them.

This clone was picked up a small number of times. The chain joins TRBV6-5 to TRBJ2-2; 7 bases are a match to TRBD1. CDR3 length equals 15 residues. Looked up from germline, CDR1 is MNHEY and CDR2 is SVGAGI. V lost 6 bases, J lost 2 bases, and 6 bases stayed unmatched. CDR3 residues: CASSSGQFNTGELFF. The CDR3 nucleotides are TGTGCCAGCAGCTCGGGACAGTTCAACACCGGGGAGCTGTTTTTT.

The rearrangement uses TRBV6-5 and TRBJ1-1; the D gene is possibly TRBD1 (6 bases). Trimming stripped 3 bases from V and 4 bases from J, with 15 bases between. Germline V gene sequence: CDR1 MNHEY, CDR2 SVGAGI. This CDR3 has 15 amino acids. The CDR3 loop is CASSYGLGAGTEAFF. The CDR3 bases are TGTGCCAGCAGTTATGGCTTGGGGGCAGGCACTGAAGCTTTCTTT.

The chain uses TRBV6-1 and TRBJ1-3; no clear D gene. Trimming pared 6 bases from V and 8 bases from J, leaving 11 bases between. This CDR3 comprises 12 residues. Germline CDR1 reads MNHNS; CDR2 reads SASEGT. The CDR3 spells CASRINTHTIYF. DNA of the CDR3: TGTGCCAGCAGGATCAATACACACACCATATATTTT.

This CDR3 reads CASSPQSEGPTEAFF. The CDR3 DNA reads TGTGCCAGCAGCCCCCAAAGCGAGGGTCCCACTGAAGCTTTCTTT. The gene calls are TRBV4-2 and TRBJ1-1; D not resolved. CDR3 length equals 15 residues. V was cut by 4 bases and J by 4 bases, with 16 bases left in between. In germline, CDR1 is LGHNA, CDR2 YNFKEQ.

This clone was seen once. The CDR3 here is CASSSPLEGTDTQYF. The CDR3 DNA reads TGTGCCAGCAGTTCTCCGCTTGAGGGAACAGATACGCAGTATTTT. J is TRBJ2-3 and V is TRBV27; maybe TRBD2 (5 bases). CDR3 length: 15 residues. Germline loops: CDR1 MNHEY, CDR2 SMNVEV (reference sequence). The V gene lost 4 bases and the J gene lost 3 bases, with 14 bases spanning the gap.